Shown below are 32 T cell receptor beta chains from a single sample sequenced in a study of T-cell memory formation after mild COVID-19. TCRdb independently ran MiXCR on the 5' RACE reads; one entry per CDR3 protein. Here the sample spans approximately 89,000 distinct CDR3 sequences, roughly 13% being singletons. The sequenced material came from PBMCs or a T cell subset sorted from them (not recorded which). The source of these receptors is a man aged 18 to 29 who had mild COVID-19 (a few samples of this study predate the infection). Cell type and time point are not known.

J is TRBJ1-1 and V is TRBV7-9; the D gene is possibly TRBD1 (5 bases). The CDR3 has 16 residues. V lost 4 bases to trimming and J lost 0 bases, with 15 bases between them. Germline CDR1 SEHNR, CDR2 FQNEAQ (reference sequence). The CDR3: CASSSPQGRMNTEAFF. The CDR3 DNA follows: TGTGCCAGCAGCTCCCCGCAGGGCAGGATGAACACTGAAGCTTTCTTT. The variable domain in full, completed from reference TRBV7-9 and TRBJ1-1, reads DTGVSQNPRHKITKRGQNVTFRCDPISEHNRLYWYRQTLGQGPEFLTYFQNEAQLEKSRLLSDRFSAERPKGSFSTLEIQRTEQGDSAMYLCASSSPQGRMNTEAFFGQGTRLTVV.

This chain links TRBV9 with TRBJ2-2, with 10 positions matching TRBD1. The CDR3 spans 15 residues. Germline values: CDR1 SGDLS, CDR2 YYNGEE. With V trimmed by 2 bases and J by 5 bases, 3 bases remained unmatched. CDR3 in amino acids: CASSVRQGATGELFF. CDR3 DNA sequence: TGTGCCAGCAGCGTCCGACAGGGGGCTACCGGGGAGCTGTTTTTT.

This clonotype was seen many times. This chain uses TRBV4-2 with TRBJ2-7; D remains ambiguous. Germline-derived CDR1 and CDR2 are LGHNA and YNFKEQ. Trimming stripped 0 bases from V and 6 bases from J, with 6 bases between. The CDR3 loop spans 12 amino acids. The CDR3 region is CASSQDFSEQYF. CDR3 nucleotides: TGTGCCAGCAGCCAAGACTTTAGCGAGCAGTACTTC.

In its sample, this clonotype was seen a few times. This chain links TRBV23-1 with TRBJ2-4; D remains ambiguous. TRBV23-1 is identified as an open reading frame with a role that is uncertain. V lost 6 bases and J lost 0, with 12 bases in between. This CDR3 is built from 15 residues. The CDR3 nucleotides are TGCGCCAGCAGGACAAAGATCCTAGCCAAAAACATTCAGTACTTC. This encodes CASRTKILAKNIQYF.

The CDR3 nucleotides read TGTGCCAGCAGCTTAGTCAGCCGAGGTGAAGCTTTCTTT. Its translation: CASSLVSRGEAFF. The chain employs TRBV7-6 and TRBJ1-1; D gene uncertain. Between the trimmed V and J ends, which lost 1 base and 7 bases, there was a span of 10 bases. The CDR3 runs to 13 residues. Germline CDR1 SGHVS, CDR2 FNYEAQ.

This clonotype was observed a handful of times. CDR3: CASSLWGADQPQHF. CDR3 nucleotides: TGTGCCAGCAGTTTATGGGGGGCTGATCAGCCCCAGCATTTT. V is TRBV12-3 or TRBV12-4 and J is TRBJ1-5; TRBD1 is a possible D gene (6 bases). The CDR3 runs 14 residues. Trimming removed 2 bases from V and 5 bases from J, with 10 bases in between.

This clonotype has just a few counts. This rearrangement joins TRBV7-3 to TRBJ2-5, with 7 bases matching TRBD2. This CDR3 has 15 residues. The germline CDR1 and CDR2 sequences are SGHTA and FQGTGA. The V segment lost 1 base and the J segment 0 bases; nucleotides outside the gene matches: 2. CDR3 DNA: TGTGCCAGCAGCTTAATGGGGGGGTACCAAGAGACCCAGTACTTC. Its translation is CASSLMGGYQETQYF.

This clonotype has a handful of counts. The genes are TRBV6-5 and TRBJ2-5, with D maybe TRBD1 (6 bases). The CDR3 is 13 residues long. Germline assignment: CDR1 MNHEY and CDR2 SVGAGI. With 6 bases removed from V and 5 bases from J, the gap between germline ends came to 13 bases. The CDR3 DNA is TGTGCCAGCAGATCCACAGGGTGGGAGACCCAGTACTTC. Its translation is CASRSTGWETQYF.

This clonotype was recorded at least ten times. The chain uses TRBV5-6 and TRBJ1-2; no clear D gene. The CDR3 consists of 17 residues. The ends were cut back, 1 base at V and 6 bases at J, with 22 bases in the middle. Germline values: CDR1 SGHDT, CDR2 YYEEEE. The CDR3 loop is CASSLLQDRAIFDGYTF. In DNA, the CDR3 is TGTGCCAGCAGCTTGCTCCAGGATCGGGCCATATTCGATGGCTACACCTTC. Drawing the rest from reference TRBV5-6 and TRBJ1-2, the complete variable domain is DAGVTQSPTHLIKTRGQQVTLRCSPKSGHDTVSWYQQALGQGPQFIFQYYEEEERQRGNFPDRFSGHQFPNYSSELNVNALLLGDSALYLCASSLLQDRAIFDGYTFGSGTRLTVV.

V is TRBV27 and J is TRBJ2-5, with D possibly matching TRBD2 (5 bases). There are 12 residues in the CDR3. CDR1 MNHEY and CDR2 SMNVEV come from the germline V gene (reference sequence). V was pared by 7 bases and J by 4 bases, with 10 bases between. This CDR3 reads CASIGDGETQYF. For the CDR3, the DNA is TGTGCCAGCATCGGGGATGGAGAGACCCAGTACTTC.

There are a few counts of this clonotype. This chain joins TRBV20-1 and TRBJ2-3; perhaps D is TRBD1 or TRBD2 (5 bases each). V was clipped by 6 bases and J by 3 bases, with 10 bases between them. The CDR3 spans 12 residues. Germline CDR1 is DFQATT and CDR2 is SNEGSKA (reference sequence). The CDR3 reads CSALGPTDTQYF. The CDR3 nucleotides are TGCAGTGCCCTGGGACCGACAGATACGCAGTATTTT.

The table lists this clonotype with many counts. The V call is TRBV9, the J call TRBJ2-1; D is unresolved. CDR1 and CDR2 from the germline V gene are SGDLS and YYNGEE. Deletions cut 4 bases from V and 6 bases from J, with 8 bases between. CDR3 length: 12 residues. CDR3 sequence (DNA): TGTGCCAGCAGCTCCCTGGCCAATGAGCAGTTCTTC. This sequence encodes CASSSLANEQFF.

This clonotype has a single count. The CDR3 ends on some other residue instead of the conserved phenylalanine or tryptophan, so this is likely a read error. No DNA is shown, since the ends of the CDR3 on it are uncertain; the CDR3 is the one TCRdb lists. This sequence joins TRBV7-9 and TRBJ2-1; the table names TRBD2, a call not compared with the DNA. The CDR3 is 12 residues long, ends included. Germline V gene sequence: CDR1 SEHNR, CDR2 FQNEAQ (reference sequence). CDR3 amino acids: CASSLASGAPIL.

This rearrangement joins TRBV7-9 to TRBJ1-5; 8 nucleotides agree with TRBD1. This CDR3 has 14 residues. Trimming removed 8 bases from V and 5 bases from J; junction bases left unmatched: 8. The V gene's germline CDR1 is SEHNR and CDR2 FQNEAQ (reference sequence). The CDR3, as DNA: TGTGCCAGCGCCGGCACAGGGGGAGATCAGCCCCAGCATTTT. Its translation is CASAGTGGDQPQHF.

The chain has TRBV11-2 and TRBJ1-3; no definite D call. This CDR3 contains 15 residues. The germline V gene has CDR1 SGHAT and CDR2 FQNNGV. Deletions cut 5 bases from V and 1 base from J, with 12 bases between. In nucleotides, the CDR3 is TGTGCCAGCAGCGATCGGACCGTTTCTGGAAACACCATATATTTT. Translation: CASSDRTVSGNTIYF.

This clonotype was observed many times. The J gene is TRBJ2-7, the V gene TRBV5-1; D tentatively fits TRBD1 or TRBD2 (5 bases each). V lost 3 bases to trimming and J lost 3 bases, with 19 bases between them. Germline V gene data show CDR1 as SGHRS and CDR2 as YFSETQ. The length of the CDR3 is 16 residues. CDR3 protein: CASSWTDSAPFYEQYF. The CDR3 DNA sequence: TGCGCCAGCAGCTGGACTGACAGCGCACCTTTCTACGAGCAGTACTTC. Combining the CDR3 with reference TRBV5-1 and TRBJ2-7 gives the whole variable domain KAGVTQTPRYLIKTRGQQVTLSCSPISGHRSVSWYQQTPGQGLQFLFEYFSETQRNKGNFPGRFSGRQFSNSRSEMNVSTLELGDSALYLCASSWTDSAPFYEQYFGPGTRLTVT.

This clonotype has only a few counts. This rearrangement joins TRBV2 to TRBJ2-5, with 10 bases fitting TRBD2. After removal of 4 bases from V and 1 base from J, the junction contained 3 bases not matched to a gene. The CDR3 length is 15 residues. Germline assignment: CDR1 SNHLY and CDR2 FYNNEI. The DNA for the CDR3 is TGTGCCAGCAGTGCGGGACTAGCGCCCCAAGAGACCCAGTACTTC. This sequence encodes CASSAGLAPQETQYF.

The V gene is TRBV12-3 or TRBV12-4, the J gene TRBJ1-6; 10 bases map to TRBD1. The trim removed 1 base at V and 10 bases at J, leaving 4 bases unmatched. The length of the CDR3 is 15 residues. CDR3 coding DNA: TGTGCCAGCAGTTTAGTGGGACAGGGGTTATCACCCCTCCACTTT. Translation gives CASSLVGQGLSPLHF.

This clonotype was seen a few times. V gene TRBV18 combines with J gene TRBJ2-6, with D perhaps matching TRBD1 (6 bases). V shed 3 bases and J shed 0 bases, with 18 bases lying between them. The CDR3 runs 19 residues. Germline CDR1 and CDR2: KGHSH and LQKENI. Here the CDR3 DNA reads TGTGCCAGCTCACCCACCCTGGGGGACATTCACTCTGGGGCCAACGTCCTGACTTTC. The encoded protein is CASSPTLGDIHSGANVLTF.

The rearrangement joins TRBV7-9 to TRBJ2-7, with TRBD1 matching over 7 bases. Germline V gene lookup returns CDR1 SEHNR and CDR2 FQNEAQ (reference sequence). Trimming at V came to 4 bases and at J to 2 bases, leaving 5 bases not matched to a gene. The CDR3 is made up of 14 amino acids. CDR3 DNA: TGTGCCAGCAGCTCACCGACAGGGACCTACGAGCAGTACTTC. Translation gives CASSSPTGTYEQYF. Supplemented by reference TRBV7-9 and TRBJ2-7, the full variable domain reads DTGVSQNPRHKITKRGQNVTFRCDPISEHNRLYWYRQTLGQGPEFLTYFQNEAQLEKSRLLSDRFSAERPKGSFSTLEIQRTEQGDSAMYLCASSSPTGTYEQYFGPGTRLTVT.

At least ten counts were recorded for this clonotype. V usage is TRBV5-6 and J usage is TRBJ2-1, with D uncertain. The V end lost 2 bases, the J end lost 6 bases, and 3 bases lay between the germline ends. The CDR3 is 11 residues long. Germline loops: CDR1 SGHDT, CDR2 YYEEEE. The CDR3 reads CASSFVNEQFF. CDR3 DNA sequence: TGTGCCAGCAGCTTTGTCAATGAGCAGTTCTTC.

CDR3 DNA sequence: TGCGCCAGCAGCTTGCTCCAGGGGATGGACACTGAAGCTTTCTTT. As protein: CASSLLQGMDTEAFF. The rearrangement joins TRBV5-1 to TRBJ1-1; tentative D call: TRBD1 (6 bases). Germline lookup yields CDR1 SGHRS and CDR2 YFSETQ. The CDR3 is 15 amino acids. Trimming pared 1 base from V and 3 bases from J, leaving 13 bases between.

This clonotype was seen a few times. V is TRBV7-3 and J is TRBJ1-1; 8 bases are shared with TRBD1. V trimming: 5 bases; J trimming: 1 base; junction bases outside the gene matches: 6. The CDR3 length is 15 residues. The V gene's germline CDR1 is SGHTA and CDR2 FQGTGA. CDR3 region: CASSTGQGKNTEAFF. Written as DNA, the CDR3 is TGTGCCAGCAGCACTGGACAGGGCAAGAACACTGAAGCTTTCTTT.

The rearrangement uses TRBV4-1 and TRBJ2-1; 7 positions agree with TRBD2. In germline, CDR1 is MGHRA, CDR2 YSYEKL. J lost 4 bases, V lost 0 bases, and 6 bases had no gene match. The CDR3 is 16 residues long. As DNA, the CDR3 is TGCGCCAGCAGCCAAGATAGGGGAGGGATGTACAATGAGCAGTTCTTC. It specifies CASSQDRGGMYNEQFF.

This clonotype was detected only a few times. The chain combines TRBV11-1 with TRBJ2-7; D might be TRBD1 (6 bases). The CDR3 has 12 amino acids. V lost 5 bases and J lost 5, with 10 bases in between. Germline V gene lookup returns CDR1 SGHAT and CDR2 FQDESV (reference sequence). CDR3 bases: TGTGCCAGCAGCCCGCAGGGGAACGAGCAGTACGTC. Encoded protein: CASSPQGNEQYV.

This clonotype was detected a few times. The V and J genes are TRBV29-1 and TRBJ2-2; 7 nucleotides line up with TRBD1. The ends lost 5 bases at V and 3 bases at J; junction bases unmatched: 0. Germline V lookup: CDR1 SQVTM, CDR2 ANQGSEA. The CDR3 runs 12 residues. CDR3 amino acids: CSVTGDTGELFF. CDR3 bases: TGCAGCGTTACAGGGGACACCGGGGAGCTGTTTTTT.

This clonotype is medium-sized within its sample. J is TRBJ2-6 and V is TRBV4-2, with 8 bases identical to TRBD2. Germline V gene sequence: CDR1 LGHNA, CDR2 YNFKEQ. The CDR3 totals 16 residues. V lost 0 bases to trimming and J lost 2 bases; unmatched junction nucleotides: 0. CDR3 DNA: TGTGCCAGCAGCCAAGAAGCGGGGGCTGGGGCCAACGTCCTGACTTTC. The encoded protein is CASSQEAGAGANVLTF.

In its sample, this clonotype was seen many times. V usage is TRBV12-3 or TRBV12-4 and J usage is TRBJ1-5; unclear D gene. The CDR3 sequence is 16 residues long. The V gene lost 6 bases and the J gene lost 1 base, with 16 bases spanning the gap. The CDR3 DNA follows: TGTGCCAGCAGCCCCGGGCCTCCTGGGAGCAATCAGCCCCAGCATTTT. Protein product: CASSPGPPGSNQPQHF.

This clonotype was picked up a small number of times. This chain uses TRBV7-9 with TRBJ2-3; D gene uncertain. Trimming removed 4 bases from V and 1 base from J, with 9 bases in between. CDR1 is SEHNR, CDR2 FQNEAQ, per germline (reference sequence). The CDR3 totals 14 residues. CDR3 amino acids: CASSSRQGTDTQYF. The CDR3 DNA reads TGTGCCAGCAGCTCGCGGCAGGGCACAGATACGCAGTATTTT.

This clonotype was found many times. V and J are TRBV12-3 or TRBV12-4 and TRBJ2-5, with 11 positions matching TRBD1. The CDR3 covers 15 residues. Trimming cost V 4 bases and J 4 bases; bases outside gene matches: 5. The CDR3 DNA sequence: TGTGCCAGCAGTTACCGGGACAGGGGGGGAGAGACCCAGTACTTC. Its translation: CASSYRDRGGETQYF.

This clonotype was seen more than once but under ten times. This CDR3 reads CASSDSYYEQYV. For the CDR3, the DNA is TGTGCCAGCAGCGACAGCTACTACGAGCAGTACGTC. The chain has TRBV28 and TRBJ2-7; tentatively, D is TRBD1 (5 bases). Germline V gene lookup returns CDR1 MDHEN and CDR2 SYDVKM. This CDR3 is built from 12 residues. The V gene lost 6 bases and the J gene lost 3 bases, with 9 bases spanning the gap.

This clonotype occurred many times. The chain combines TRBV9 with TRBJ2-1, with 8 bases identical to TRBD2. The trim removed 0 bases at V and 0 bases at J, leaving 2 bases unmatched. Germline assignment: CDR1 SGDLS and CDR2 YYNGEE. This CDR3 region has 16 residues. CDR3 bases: TGTGCCAGCAGCGTAGGACTAGCGAGCTCCTACAATGAGCAGTTCTTC. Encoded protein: CASSVGLASSYNEQFF.